This T cell receptor beta chain was identified during a study of circulating tumor DNA in untreated peripheral T-cell lymphoma. The CDR3 loop spans 13 amino acids. V shed 9 bases and J shed 5 bases, with 17 bases lying between them. The germline CDR1 and CDR2 sequences are LNHDA and SQIVND (reference sequence). Libraries were prepared by immunoSEQ multiplex PCR; TCRdb keeps only in-frame clonotypes and omits some of them. Of about 2,700 clones listed, roughly three fifths are singletons. The tumor tissue sample was taken at baseline before any treatment. The clonotype comes from a human donor with peripheral T-cell lymphoma. This chain joins TRBV19 and TRBJ2-7; D is possibly TRBD1 or TRBD2 (8 bases each). Source material: tumor tissue. In DNA form, the CDR3 reads TGTGCCAGCGATAGCGGGACAGGAAACGAGCAGTACTTC. As protein: CASDSGTGNEQYF.